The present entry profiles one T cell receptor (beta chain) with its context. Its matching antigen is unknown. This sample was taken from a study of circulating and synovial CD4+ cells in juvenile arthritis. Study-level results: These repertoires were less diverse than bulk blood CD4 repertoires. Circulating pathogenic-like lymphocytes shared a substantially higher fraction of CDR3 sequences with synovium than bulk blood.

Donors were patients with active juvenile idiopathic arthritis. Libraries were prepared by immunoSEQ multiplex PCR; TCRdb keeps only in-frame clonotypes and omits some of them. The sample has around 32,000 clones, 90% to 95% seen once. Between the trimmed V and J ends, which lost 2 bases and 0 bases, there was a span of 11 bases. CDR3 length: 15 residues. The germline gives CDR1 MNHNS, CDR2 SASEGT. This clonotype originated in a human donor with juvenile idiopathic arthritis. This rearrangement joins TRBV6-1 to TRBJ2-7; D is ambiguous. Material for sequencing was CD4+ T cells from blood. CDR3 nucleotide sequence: TGTGCCAGCAGTGAACCCGCGGCCCGCTCCTACGAGCAGTACTTC. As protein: CASSEPAARSYEQYF.